This T cell receptor beta chain came from a study of blood T cell repertoires in COVID-19. Study as a whole: Acute and convalescent COVID-19 specimens originated in the United States, Italy and Spain.

CDR3 length equals 15 residues. V lost 11 bases to trimming and J lost 2 bases; unmatched junction nucleotides: 13. CDR1 WSHSY and CDR2 SAAADI come from the germline V gene. Measured with immunoSEQ multiplex PCR; TCRdb has only the in-frame clones, and not every one. This sample has approximately 400,000 clones, with approximately 93% found just once. The sequenced sample consisted of PBMCs or T cells enriched from blood (not recorded which). This chain joins TRBV10-2 and TRBJ2-3; 7 positions match TRBD1. This TCR was sampled from a woman aged 40 to 50 who had been exposed to COVID-19. This CDR3 is CAALPGGHTTDTQYF. DNA for the CDR3: TGCGCCGCTCTTCCAGGGGGACACACCACAGATACGCAGTATTTT.